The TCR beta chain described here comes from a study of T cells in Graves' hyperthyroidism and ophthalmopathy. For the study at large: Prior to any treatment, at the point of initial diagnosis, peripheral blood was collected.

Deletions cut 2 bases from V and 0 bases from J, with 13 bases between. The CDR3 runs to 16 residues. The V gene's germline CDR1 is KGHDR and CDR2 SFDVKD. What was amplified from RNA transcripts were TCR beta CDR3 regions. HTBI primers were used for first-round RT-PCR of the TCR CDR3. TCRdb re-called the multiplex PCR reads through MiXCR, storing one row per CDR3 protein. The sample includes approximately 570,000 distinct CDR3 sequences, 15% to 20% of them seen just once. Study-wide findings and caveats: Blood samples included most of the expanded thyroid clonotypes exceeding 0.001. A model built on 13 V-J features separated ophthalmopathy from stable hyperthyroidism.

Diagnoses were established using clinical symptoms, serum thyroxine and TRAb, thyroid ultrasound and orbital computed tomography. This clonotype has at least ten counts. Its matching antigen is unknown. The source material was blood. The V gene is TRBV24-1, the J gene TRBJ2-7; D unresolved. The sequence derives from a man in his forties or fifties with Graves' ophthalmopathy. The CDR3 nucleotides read TGTGCCACCAGTGATTCGGGCACAAGGAGCTCCTACGAGCAGTACTTC. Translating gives CATSDSGTRSSYEQYF.